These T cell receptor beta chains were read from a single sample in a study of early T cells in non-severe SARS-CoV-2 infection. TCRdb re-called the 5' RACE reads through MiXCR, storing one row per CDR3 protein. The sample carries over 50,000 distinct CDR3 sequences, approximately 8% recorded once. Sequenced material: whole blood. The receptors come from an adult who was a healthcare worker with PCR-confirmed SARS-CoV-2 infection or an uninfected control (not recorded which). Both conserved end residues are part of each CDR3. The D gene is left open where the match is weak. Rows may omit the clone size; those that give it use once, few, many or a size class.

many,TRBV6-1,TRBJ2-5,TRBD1,CASRYRGQETQYF,TGTGCCAGCAGATACAGGGGGCAAGAGACCCAGTACTTC
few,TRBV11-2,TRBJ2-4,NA,CASSLAGPGYYIQYF,TGTGCCAGCAGCTTAGCGGGGCCAGGGTATTACATTCAGTACTTC
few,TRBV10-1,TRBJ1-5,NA,CASSESISNQPQHF,TGCGCCAGCAGTGAGTCAATAAGCAATCAGCCCCAGCATTTT
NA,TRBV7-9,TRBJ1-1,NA,CASSSGGDPDTEAFF,TGTGCCAGCAGCTCGGGGGGGGACCCGGACACTGAAGCTTTCTTT
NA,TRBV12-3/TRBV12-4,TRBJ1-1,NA,CASRGDGTEAFF,TGTGCCAGCAGGGGGGACGGCACTGAAGCTTTCTTT
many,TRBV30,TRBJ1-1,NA,CAGTTHRPEAFF,TGTGCCGGAACAACTCACAGGCCTGAAGCTTTCTTT
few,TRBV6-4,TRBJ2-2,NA,CASMKHSNTGELFF,TGTGCCAGCATGAAACATTCGAACACCGGGGAGCTGTTTTTT
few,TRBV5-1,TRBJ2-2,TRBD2,CASSLGASGNTGELFF,TGCGCCAGCAGCTTAGGAGCTAGCGGAAACACCGGGGAGCTGTTTTTT
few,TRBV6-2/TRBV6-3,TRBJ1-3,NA,CASSPGSSGNTIYF,TGTGCCAGCAGCCCGGGCAGCTCTGGAAACACCATATATTTT
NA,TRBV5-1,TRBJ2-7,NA,CASSPGALGEQYF,TGCGCCAGCAGCCCGGGGGCTTTGGGGGAGCAGTACTTC
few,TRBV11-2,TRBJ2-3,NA,CASSYRDRTDTQYF,TGTGCCAGCAGCTACCGGGACCGCACAGATACGCAGTATTTT
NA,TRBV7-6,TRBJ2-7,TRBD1,CASSLLGTGGYEQYF,TGTGCCAGCAGCTTACTTGGGACAGGGGGCTACGAGCAGTACTTC
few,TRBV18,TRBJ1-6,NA,CASSPTGEGAGYNSPLHF,TGTGCCAGCTCACCCACCGGAGAAGGGGCGGGCTATAATTCACCCCTCCACTTT
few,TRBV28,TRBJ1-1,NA,CASRSGGTEAFF,TGTGCCAGCAGGAGTGGGGGCACTGAAGCTTTCTTT
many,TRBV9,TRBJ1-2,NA,CASSVGLGSYTF,TGTGCCAGCAGCGTTGGTCTAGGGAGCTACACCTTC
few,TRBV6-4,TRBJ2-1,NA,CASSVDRRREQFF,TGTGCCAGCAGTGTTGATAGGCGGCGCGAGCAGTTCTTC
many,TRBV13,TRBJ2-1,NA,CASSSLERGGTYNEQFF,TGTGCCAGCAGCTCTTTGGAAAGGGGAGGTACCTACAATGAGCAGTTCTTC
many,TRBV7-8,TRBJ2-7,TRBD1,CASSLKSRRGDRGPYEQYF,TGTGCCAGCAGCTTAAAATCGCGCCGGGGGGACAGGGGACCCTACGAGCAGTACTTC
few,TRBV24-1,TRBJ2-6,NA,CATSDSIGNGANVLTF,TGTGCCACCAGTGATAGCATAGGGAATGGGGCCAACGTCCTGACTTTC
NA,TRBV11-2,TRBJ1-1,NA,CASRATREVHTEAFF,TGTGCCAGCAGAGCTACCCGGGAAGTTCACACTGAAGCTTTCTTT
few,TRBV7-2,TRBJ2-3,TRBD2,CASSDEKRGSTDTQYF,TGTGCCAGCAGCGATGAAAAGCGGGGTAGCACAGATACGCAGTATTTT
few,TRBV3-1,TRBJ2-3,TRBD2,CASAGLAGDRDTQYF,TGTGCCAGCGCCGGACTAGCGGGAGATCGGGATACGCAGTATTTT
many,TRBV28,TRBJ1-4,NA,CASTPRGGNEKLFF,TGTGCCAGCACCCCCCGTGGTGGTAATGAAAAACTGTTTTTT
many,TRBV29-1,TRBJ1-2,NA,CSVEEGAGVSGYTF,TGCAGCGTTGAAGAAGGGGCAGGGGTGTCTGGCTACACCTTC
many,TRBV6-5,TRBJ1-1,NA,CASSPIPLQDEAFF,TGTGCCAGCAGCCCAATCCCCCTACAGGATGAAGCTTTCTTT
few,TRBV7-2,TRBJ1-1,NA,CASSLQGLLAKNTEAFF,TGTGCCAGCAGCTTACAGGGGCTATTAGCGAAGAACACTGAAGCTTTCTTT
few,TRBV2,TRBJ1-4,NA,CASSAGFGTNEKLFF,TGTGCCAGCAGTGCGGGGTTCGGAACTAATGAAAAACTGTTTTTT
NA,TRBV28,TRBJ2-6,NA,CASSLRGSGANVLTF,TGTGCCAGCAGTTTAAGGGGCTCTGGGGCCAACGTCCTGACTTTC
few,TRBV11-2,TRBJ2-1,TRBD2,CASTLDSFLAGPYNEQFF,TGTGCCAGCACCCTGGACAGCTTTCTAGCGGGACCCTACAATGAGCAGTTCTTC